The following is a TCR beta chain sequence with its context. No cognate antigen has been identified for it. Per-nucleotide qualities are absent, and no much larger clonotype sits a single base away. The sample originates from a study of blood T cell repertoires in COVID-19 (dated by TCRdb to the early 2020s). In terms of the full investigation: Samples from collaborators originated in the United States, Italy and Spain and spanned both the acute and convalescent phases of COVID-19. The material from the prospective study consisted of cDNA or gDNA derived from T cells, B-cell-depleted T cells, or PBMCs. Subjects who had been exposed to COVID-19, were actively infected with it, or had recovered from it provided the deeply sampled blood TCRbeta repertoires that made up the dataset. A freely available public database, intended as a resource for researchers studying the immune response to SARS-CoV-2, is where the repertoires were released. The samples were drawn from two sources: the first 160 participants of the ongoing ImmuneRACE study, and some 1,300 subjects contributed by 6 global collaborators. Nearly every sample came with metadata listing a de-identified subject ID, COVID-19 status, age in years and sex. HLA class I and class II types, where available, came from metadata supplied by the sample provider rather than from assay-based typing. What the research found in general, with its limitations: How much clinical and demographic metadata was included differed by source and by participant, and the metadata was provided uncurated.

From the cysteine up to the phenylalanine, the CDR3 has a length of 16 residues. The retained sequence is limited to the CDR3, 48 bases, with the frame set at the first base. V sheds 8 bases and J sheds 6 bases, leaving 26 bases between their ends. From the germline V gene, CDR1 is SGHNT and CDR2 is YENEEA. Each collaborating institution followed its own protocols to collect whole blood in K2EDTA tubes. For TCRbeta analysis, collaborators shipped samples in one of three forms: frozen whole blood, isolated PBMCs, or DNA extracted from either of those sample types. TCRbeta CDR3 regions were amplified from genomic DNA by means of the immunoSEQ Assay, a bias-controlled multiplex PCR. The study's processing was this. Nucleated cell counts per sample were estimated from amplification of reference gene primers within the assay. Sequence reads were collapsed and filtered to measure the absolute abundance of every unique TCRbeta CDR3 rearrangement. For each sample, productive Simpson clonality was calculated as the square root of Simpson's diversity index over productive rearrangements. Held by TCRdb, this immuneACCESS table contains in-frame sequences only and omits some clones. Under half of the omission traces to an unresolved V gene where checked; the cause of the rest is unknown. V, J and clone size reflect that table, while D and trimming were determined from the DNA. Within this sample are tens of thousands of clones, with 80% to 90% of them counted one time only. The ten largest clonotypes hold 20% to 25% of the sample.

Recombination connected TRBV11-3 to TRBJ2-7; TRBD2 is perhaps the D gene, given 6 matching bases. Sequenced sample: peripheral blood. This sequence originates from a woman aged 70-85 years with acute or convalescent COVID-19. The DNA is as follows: TGTGCCAGCGGCAAGGGACTCTTCAACCCAAGTCGCGAGCAGTACTTC. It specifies CASGKGLFNPSREQYF.